The 4 T cell receptor beta chains below come from one sample, sequenced in a study of CXCR3-negative and CXCR3-positive naive CD8 T cells. 5' RACE that incorporated UMI labels was used to prepare the TRB cDNA libraries. From its re-call of the 5' RACE reads, TCRdb lists each CDR3 protein once, without DNA. This repertoire comprises about 57,000 distinct CDR3 sequences; its ten largest clones make up 23%. The sample was memory CD8+ T cells from blood. The receptor source for this set is a human donor in good health. Some clones in this sample may be carry-over from other donors' samples.

CDR3 amino acids: CASSHRQGSRYEQYF. The chain uses TRBV6-5 and TRBJ2-7. CDR1 and CDR2 (germline): MNHEY, SVGAGI. The CDR3 covers 15 residues.

The chain combines TRBV7-3 with TRBJ2-1; TCRdb gives TRBD1 as the D gene, but with no DNA this cannot be confirmed. This CDR3 has 16 amino acids. In germline, CDR1 is SGHTA, CDR2 FQGTGA. The CDR3 here is CASSSPGLTLHNEQFF.

The genes are TRBV24-1 and TRBJ2-1; TCRdb designates TRBD1, a call that cannot be tested without DNA. Germline CDR1 KGHDR, CDR2 SFDVKD. This CDR3 contains 13 residues. The chain's CDR3 is CATSGQTYNEQFF.

The chain links TRBV19 to TRBJ2-1; lacking DNA, the TRBD1 call made by TCRdb goes unchecked. CDR3 size: 15 residues. Germline values: CDR1 LNHDA, CDR2 SQIVND (reference sequence). This CDR3 is CAERQSGTGCNEQFF.